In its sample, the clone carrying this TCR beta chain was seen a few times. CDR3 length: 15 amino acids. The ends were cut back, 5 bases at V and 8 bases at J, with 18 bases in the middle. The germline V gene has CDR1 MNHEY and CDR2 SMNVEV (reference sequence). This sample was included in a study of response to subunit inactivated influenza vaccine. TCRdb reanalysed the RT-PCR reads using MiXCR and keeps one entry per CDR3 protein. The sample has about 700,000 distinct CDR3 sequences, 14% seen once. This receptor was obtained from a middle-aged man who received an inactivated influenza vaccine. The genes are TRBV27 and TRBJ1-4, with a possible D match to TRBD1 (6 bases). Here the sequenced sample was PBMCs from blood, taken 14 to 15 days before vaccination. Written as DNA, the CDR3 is TGTGCCAGCAGTCCCAGGGGAGGGAGAGGGGAAAAACTGTTTTTT. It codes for CASSPRGGRGEKLFF. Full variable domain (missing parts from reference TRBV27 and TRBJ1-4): EAQVTQNPRYLITVTGKKLTVTCSQNMNHEYMSWYRQDPGLGLRQIYYSMNVEVTDKGDVPEGYKVSRKEKRNFPLILESPSPNQTSLYFCASSPRGGRGEKLFFGSGTQLSVL.